This TCR beta chain is drawn from a study of T cell repertoires in cytomegalovirus infection. Background on the study: Recently identified HLA-C-restricted CMV epitopes were used, and well-studied HLA-B-restricted CMV epitopes were used as well. Indications of both CMV infection and matching HLA type were provided by public TCR beta signatures.

One entry per CDR3 protein results from TCRdb running MiXCR on the reads. The table lists approximately 74,000 distinct CDR3 sequences, 35% to 45% of them singletons. The CDR3 has 15 residues. V dropped 7 bases and J dropped 0 bases, with 15 bases sitting between them. Regarding the study as a whole: Adding up the frequency of public TCR beta families identified people who carried CMV plus the relevant HLA. HLA-C-restricted CMV-specific TCR beta clonotypes were dominant in the ex vivo response.

Worth noting for this clonotype: As yet, its antigen is unknown.

This receptor was obtained from a human donor in good health (CMV status not recorded). Some clones in this sample may be carry-over from other donors' samples. Source: CD8+ T cells from cultured PBMCs, taken from culture after CMV antigen stimulation. The V gene is TRBV12-3 or TRBV12-4, the J gene TRBJ1-2; TRBD1 is a possible D gene (5 bases). CDR3 loop: CASTDPGQANYGYTF. The CDR3 bases are TGTGCCAGCACGGACCCAGGACAAGCTAACTATGGCTACACCTTC.